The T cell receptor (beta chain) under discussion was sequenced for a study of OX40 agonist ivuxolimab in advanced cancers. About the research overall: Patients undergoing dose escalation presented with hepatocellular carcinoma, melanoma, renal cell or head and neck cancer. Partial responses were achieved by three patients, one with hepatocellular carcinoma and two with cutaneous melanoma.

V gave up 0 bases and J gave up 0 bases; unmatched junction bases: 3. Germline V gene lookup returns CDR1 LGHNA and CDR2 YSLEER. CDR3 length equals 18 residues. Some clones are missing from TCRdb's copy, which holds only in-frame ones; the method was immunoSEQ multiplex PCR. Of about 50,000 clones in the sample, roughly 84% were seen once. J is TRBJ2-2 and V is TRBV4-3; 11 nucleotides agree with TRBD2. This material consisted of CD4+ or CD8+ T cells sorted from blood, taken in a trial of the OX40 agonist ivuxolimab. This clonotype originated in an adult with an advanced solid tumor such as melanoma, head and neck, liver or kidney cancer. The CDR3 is CASSQELAGASNTGELFF. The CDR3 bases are TGCGCCAGCAGCCAAGAACTAGCGGGGGCCTCGAACACCGGGGAGCTGTTTTTT.